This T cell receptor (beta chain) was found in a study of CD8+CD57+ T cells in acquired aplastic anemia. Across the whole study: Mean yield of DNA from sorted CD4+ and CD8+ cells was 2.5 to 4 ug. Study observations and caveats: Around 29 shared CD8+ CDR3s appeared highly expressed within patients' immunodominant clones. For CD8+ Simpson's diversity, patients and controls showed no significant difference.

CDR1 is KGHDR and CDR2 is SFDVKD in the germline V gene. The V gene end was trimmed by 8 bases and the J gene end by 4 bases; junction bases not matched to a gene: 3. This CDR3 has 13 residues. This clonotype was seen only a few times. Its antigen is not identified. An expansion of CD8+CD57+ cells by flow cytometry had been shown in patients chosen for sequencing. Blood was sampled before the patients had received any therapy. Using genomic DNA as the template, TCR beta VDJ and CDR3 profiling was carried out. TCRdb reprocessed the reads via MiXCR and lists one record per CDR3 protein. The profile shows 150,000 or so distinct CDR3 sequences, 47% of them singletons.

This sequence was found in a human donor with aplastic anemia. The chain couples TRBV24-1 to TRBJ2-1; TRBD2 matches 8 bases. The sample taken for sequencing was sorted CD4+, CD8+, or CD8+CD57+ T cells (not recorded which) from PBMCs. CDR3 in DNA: TGTGCCACCACGGGAGGGGAGTACAATGAGCAGTTCTTC. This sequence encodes CATTGGEYNEQFF.